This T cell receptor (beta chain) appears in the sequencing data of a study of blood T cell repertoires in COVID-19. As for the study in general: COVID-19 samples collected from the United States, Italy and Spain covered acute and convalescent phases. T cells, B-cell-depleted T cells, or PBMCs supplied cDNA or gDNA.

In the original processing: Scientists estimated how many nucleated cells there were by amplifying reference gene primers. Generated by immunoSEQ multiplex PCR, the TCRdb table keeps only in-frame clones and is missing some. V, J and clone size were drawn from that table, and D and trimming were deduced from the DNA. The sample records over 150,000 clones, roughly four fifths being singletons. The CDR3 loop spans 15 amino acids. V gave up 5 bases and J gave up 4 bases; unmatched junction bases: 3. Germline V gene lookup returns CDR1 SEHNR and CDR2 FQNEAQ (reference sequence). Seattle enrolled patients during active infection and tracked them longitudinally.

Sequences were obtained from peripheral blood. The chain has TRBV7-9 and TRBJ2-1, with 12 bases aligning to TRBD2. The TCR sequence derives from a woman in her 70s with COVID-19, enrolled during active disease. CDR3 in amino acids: CASSTLAGGYNEQFF. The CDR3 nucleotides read TGTGCCAGCAGCACTCTAGCGGGAGGGTACAATGAGCAGTTCTTC.